The source of this TCR beta chain is a study of shared clonotypes between healthy human individuals (dated by TCRdb to the early 2020s). Study-wide context: A few men and two women, aged 18 to 49 years, made up the cohort. Leukapheresis yielded between about 0.85 and 9 billion PBMCs per donor. To estimate repertoire size and how much clonotype sharing occurs between individuals, the study deeply sequenced the blood TCR repertoires of several healthy adults. For each donor, CD4 naive and CD4 memory were each given three plates, CD8 naive was given two plates, and CD8 memory was given one plate. Libraries were prepared and TCR repertoires were sequenced by different laboratories using diverse techniques, in order to increase sequencing depth and limit assay-specific biases.

CD8 naive samples were CD45RO-negative cells positively selected for CCR7, giving a CD45RA+CCR7+ population that excluded TemRA cells. The donors were healthy, HIV-negative adults with no recently reported acute infections or vaccinations. Every donor was a Caucasian adult residing in Nashville, Tennessee, USA. Blood was collected by leukapheresis, and PBMCs were isolated by Ficoll-Histopaque density gradient centrifugation and then cryopreserved in liquid nitrogen vapor phase. Purity and quantity of every magnetically sorted T cell population were checked by analytical flow cytometry. Genomic DNA was isolated from each sorted fraction and quantified by UV absorbance on a Nanodrop 2000c. Overall study outcomes, separate from this receptor: Based on pairwise subsampling, the degree of clonotype sharing among donors was expected to be affected by sequencing depth. Sampling was restricted to blood, and TCR repertoires in tissue are likely to differ from TCR repertoires in blood. Even with the large sequencing depth, rarefaction of the sorted-subset datasets indicated that sequencing was incomplete. Sharing across several donors was observed for approximately 5% of naive CD4, over 3% of naive CD8, over 2% of memory CD4, and about 0.39% of memory CD8 clonotypes. Compared with non-shared clonotypes, clonotypes shared by all four sorted-subset donors had higher generation probabilities. The genetic and exposure-history diversity represented was limited by the small number of donors. Naive subsets generally had larger estimated clonotype richness than memory subsets.

Turning to this clone: This receptor's antigen is unknown. No clone much larger than this one lies a single base away; base qualities are absent.

Using the deep immunoSEQ assay, multiplex PCR amplified TCR CDR3 regions from genomic DNA. Extracted genomic DNA from each cell subset was distributed evenly across all wells of several immunoSEQ 96-well plates, and each plate was treated as a replicate. For sorted subsets, roughly 200 ng genomic DNA, equal to some 30,000 T cell genomes, was loaded into each replicate PCR. Purified libraries were quantified with a Qubit 3.0 fluorometer, sized on a Bioanalyzer 2100, and re-quantified with the KAPA Library Quantification kit. Every immunoSEQ 96-well plate was sequenced on a separate single-read 150-cycle Illumina NextSeq 550 flow cell. The authors processed their data as follows. Because the immunoSEQ output held only junctional sequences and lacked quality scores, the filtering could not match the filtering applied to full-length reads. To assign V/J genes and CDR3, sequences were annotated using PyIR, a Python wrapper for IgBLAST v1.9, with IMGT germline references. Any read was removed if the V/J assignment was weak (E-value above 1e-6), the CDR3 was missing, or the read contained stop codons, out-of-frame junctions, or ambiguous translated residues. V3J clonotypes were defined by identical inferred V gene, J gene, and CDR3 amino acid sequence. Percentage overlap between repertoires was computed as shared unique clonotypes divided by the size of the smaller repertoire. RTK rarefaction, the Chao1 estimator, and Recon v2.1 estimates of unobserved clonotypes were used to assess repertoire richness. For all TCRbeta clonotypes obtained by the gDNA method from several donors, generation probabilities were computed with OLGA. Imported from immuneACCESS, the table was reduced by TCRdb to in-frame sequences with V and J called. These copies leave out some clones; in studies compared against another copy, an unresolved V gene accounts for under half, and the cause of the remainder is not known. V, J and clone size reflect that table, while D and trimming were determined from the DNA. For this sample there are about 680,000 clones; just over 90% appear just once. Of the sample, approximately 25% falls within the top ten clones.

V and J are trimmed by 4 bases and 2 bases, and the gene matches miss 7 bases of the junction. The CDR3, cysteine through phenylalanine, is 16 amino acids long. Here the CDR3 DNA is all that survives: 48 bases in frame from base 1. The germline V gene sets CDR1 to SGHRS and CDR2 to YFSETQ. The chain is made from TRBV5-1 and TRBJ2-7; TRBD2 matches 12 bases in the middle. Sequencing was carried out using naive CD8+ T cells sorted from blood. The cell subset or site label on this specimen signifies: CD45RA+CCR7+. The receptor was derived from a man aged 30 to 39 in good health. DNA sequence: TGCGCCAGCAGCGTAAGACTAGCGGGAGCACCCTACGAGCAGTACTTC. Its translation reads: CASSVRLAGAPYEQYF.